This T cell receptor (beta chain) was sequenced for a study of blood T cell repertoires in COVID-19. At the level of the study: Some COVID-19 samples were acute and others convalescent; all came from the United States, Italy and Spain.

Trimming left V 3 bases short and J 11 bases short, with 14 bases between. In germline, CDR1 is DFQATT, CDR2 SNEGSKA (reference sequence). This CDR3 region has 12 residues. This clone was detected only once. As originally analysed: Reference gene primer amplification yielded estimated nucleated cell counts. Libraries were prepared by immunoSEQ multiplex PCR; TCRdb keeps only in-frame clonotypes and omits some of them. The V and J calls and clone size were taken over from that table, and D and trimming were inferred from the DNA. The repertoire has about 220,000 clones, approximately 88% of them found once; the top ten carry about 2.3%. Cohorts were based on clinical histories the participants reported.

The gene calls are TRBV20-1 and TRBJ1-5, with D possibly being TRBD1 (6 bases). Sequenced: PBMCs or T cells enriched from blood (not recorded which). The clonotype was recovered from a woman in her thirties or forties with acute COVID-19. CDR3 amino acids: CSASTGPGAQHF. CDR3 nucleotides: TGCAGTGCTAGTACAGGGCCAGGCGCCCAGCATTTT.